A selection of T cell receptor beta chains follows, all from one sample in a study of T cell responses to AZD1222 COVID-19 vaccine. Profiling relied on immunoSEQ multiplex PCR, and the TCRdb table lists in-frame clones only, not all of them. Among about 120,000 clones listed, roughly 91% were seen once. The sequenced sample was peripheral blood, obtained on day 0 of MenACWY control vaccination. Every receptor here comes from an adult in good health. Both conserved end residues are part of each CDR3. Each record gives: D gene, V gene, J gene, CDR3 DNA, CDR3 protein. D genes are given only for firm matches.

>.|TRBV6-4|TRBJ2-1
TGTGCCAGCAGTGCAACACCCTCCTACAATGAGCAGTTCTTC
CASSATPSYNEQFF
>.|TRBV3-1/TRBV3-2|TRBJ1-3
TGTGCCAGCAGCCGAACGTCCTCTGGAAACACCATATATTTT
CASSRTSSGNTIYF
>TRBD2|TRBV7-6|TRBJ2-2
TGTGCCAGCAGCAACAGCGGGGGGGCCAGAGTCACCGGGGAGCTGTTTTTT
CASSNSGGARVTGELFF
>.|TRBV6-2/TRBV6-3|TRBJ2-3
TGTGCCAGCAGTTACTTCTCCAGCGGACTGGATACGCAGTATTTT
CASSYFSSGLDTQYF
>.|TRBV6-5|TRBJ2-4
TGTGCCAGCAGTTACTCGATTACTGGGACCAAAAACATTCAGTACTTC
CASSYSITGTKNIQYF
>TRBD1|TRBV15|TRBJ1-4
TGTGCCACCAGCAGAGGGGACAGGGGGCGGGTGGTTCGTGAAAAACTGTTTTTT
CATSRGDRGRVVREKLFF
>.|TRBV12-3/TRBV12-4|TRBJ1-1
TGTGCCAGCAGTTTTGGGAGTAACACTGAAGCTTTCTTT
CASSFGSNTEAFF
>TRBD1|TRBV28|TRBJ1-3
TGTGCCAGCAGCACAACAGGGGGGGCAGGAAACACCATATATTTT
CASSTTGGAGNTIYF
>TRBD2|TRBV11-2|TRBJ2-3
TGTGCCAGCAGCAGCCGGTCCCTACGGGCTAAACGGGGGGCAGATACGCAGTATTTT
CASSSRSLRAKRGADTQYF
>.|TRBV6-5|TRBJ2-6
TGTGCCAGCAGGAGGACTGGGGCCAACGTCCTGACTTTC
CASRRTGANVLTF
>.|TRBV19|TRBJ1-2
TGTGCCAGTAGTCGGGGGCCCTATGGCTACACCTTC
CASSRGPYGYTF
>.|TRBV19|TRBJ2-3
TGTGCCGTCGGCTCGGGGACTAGCACAGATACGCAGTATTTT
CAVGSGTSTDTQYF
>TRBD1|TRBV3-1/TRBV3-2|TRBJ1-2
TGTGCCAGCAGCCGAGGACAGGGAGGGGGCTACACCTTC
CASSRGQGGGYTF
>.|TRBV2|TRBJ1-5
TGTGCCAGCAGTGTTTCGGGTTTGGGCAATCAGCCCCAGCATTTT
CASSVSGLGNQPQHF
>TRBD2|TRBV7-2|TRBJ2-7
TGTGCCAGCAGCCCCGCGGTAGCGGGAGGCTACGAGCAGTACTTC
CASSPAVAGGYEQYF
>.|TRBV5-5|TRBJ1-4
TGTGCCAGCAGCTTAGGCCTGGCCGGGACAAAATGGACTGAAAAACTGTTTTTT
CASSLGLAGTKWTEKLFF
>TRBD1|TRBV12-3/TRBV12-4|TRBJ2-5
TGTGCCAGCGCCCAGGGGGCCCAAGAGACCCAGTACTTC
CASAQGAQETQYF